The 3 T cell receptor beta chains listed next were all sequenced from one sample in a study of T cell responses to AZD1222 COVID-19 vaccine. Sequencing was performed with immunoSEQ multiplex PCR; in TCRdb, only in-frame clones are kept and a portion is missing. This sample has more than 65,000 clones; less than 90% occur once, and the top ten carry 6% to 9%. The sequencing here drew on peripheral blood, taken on day 0 of AZD1222 vaccination. These receptors originate from an adult in good health.

The chain combines TRBV6-5 with TRBJ2-1, with TRBD2 matching over 7 bases. With 4 bases clipped from V and 7 bases from J, the junction kept 13 bases outside the gene matches. Germline-derived CDR1 and CDR2 are MNHEY and SVGAGI. This CDR3 has 16 amino acids. The CDR3 loop is CASSSPRRGSFNEQFF. CDR3 coding DNA: TGTGCCAGCAGTTCCCCCCGCCGCGGGAGCTTTAATGAGCAGTTCTTC.

The V and J genes are TRBV7-2 and TRBJ2-1; D remains unclear. CDR1 and CDR2 from the germline V gene are SGHTA and FQGNSA. Deletions cut 3 bases from V and 10 bases from J, with 13 bases between. The CDR3 consists of 13 residues. The CDR3 region has the DNA TGTGCCAGCAGCTTTGGTCGGGTGGGAGAGCAGTTCTTC. This encodes CASSFGRVGEQFF.

The V gene is TRBV11-2, the J gene TRBJ2-3; D perhaps matches TRBD1 (6 bases). The CDR3 contains 15 residues. From germline, CDR1 is SGHAT and CDR2 FQNNGV. V was trimmed by 4 bases and J by 6 bases, leaving 17 bases between them. CDR3 coding DNA: TGTGCCAGCAGCTACTCCAACACAGGGCCGGATACGCAGTATTTT. Residues: CASSYSNTGPDTQYF.